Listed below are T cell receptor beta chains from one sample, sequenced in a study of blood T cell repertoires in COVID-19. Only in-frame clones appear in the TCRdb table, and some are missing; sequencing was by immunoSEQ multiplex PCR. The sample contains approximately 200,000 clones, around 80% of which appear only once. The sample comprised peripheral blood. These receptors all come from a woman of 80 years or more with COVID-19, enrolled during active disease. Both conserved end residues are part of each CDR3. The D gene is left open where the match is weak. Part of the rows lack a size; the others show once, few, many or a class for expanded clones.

TGCGCCAGCAGCTTGGCGACTAGCGGGGGAGGGACCACAGATACGCAGTATTTT	CASSLATSGGGTTDTQYF	TRBJ2-3	TRBD2	TRBV5-1	.
TGTGCCAGCAGTGTTGACATGACCTTAGAGACCCAGTACTTC	CASSVDMTLETQYF	TRBJ2-5	.	TRBV2	.
TGTGCCAGCAGAGGACCGGGACGGGGGGAAAAACTGTTTTTT	CASRGPGRGEKLFF	TRBJ1-4	.	TRBV28	.
TGTGCCAGCAGGCGGGGGGATTACGAGCAGTACTTC	CASRRGDYEQYF	TRBJ2-7	TRBD2	TRBV6-5	.
TGTGCCAGCAACCAGAATGCCCAGCATTTT	CASNQNAQHF	TRBJ1-5	.	TRBV6-5	.
TGTGCCAGCAGCTTAGCTAGCGGGTACTACAATGAGCAGTTCTTC	CASSLASGYYNEQFF	TRBJ2-1	TRBD2	TRBV11-1	.
TGTGCCAGCAGCTTAAGTGCGGGAGGTCTGGAGCAGTACTTC	CASSLSAGGLEQYF	TRBJ2-7	TRBD2	TRBV11-1	.
TGTGCCAGCAGGGACCTAGCGGGCCCCTACAATGAGCAGTTCTTC	CASRDLAGPYNEQFF	TRBJ2-1	TRBD2	TRBV2	.
TGCGCCAGCAGCCAAGTAACAGGGTCTAACTATGGCTACACCTTC	CASSQVTGSNYGYTF	TRBJ1-2	.	TRBV4-1	.
TGTGCCAGCAGCTGGACAGGGGTGGATGGCTACACCTTC	CASSWTGVDGYTF	TRBJ1-2	TRBD1	TRBV7-9	.
TGTGCCACCATGACCCGGACAGGGAGGCTGGAGCAGTACTTC	CATMTRTGRLEQYF	TRBJ2-7	TRBD1	TRBV24-1	few
TGTGCCAGCAGCCTAAAAGGGGGAGCGACTGAAGCTTTCTTT	CASSLKGGATEAFF	TRBJ1-1	.	TRBV13	.
TGTGCCAGCAGCCCATACAATGAGCAGTTCTTC	CASSPYNEQFF	TRBJ2-1	.	TRBV7-9	.
TGTGCCAGCAGTTTACAGGGACAGGGAGCCTTCGAGCAGTACTTC	CASSLQGQGAFEQYF	TRBJ2-7	TRBD1	TRBV27	few
TGCGCCAGCAGCTTGGCCTCGGGTCAGCCCCAGCATTTT	CASSLASGQPQHF	TRBJ1-5	.	TRBV5-1	few